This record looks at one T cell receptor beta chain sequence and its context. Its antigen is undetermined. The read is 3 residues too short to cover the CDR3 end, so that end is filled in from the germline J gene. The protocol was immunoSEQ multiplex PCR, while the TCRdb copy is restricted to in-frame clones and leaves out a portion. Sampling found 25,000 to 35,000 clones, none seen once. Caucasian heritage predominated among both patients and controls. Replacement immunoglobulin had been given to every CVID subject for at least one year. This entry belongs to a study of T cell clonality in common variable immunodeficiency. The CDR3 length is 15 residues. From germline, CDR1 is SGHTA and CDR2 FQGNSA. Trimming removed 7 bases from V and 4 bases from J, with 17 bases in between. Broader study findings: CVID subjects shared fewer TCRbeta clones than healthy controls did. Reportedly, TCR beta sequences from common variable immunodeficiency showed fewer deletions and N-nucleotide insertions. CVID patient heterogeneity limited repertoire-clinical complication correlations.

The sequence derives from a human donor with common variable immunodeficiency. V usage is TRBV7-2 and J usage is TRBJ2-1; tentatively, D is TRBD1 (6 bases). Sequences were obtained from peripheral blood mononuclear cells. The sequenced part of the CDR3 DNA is TGTGCCAGCAAGGAACAGGGATCCCTTTACAATGAG. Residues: CASKEQGSLYNE. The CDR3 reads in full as CASKEQGSLYNEQFF.